One sample yielded the 28 T cell receptor beta chains listed below, sequenced in a study of T cells in Graves' hyperthyroidism and ophthalmopathy. Amplification of TCR beta CDR3 regions was performed using RNA transcripts as template. Using the HTBI primer set, a first-round RT-PCR was run on the TCR CDR3. Via MiXCR, TCRdb re-called the multiplex PCR reads, giving one row per CDR3 protein. The sample carries under 750,000 distinct CDR3 sequences, 15% to 20% recorded once. Specimen: blood. These receptors all come from a woman in her 50s with Graves' hyperthyroidism that later progressed to Graves' ophthalmopathy.

This clonotype came up a few times. CDR3 DNA sequence: TGTGCCAGCAGTTTATATCGAGGGACCACTGAAGCTTTCTTT. Translating it yields CASSLYRGTTEAFF. This rearrangement joins TRBV12-3 or TRBV12-4 to TRBJ1-1; D may be TRBD1 (5 bases). The CDR3 is 14 amino acids. V lost 2 bases and J 4 bases, leaving 11 bases between the germline ends.

This clonotype was detected only a few times. The rearrangement joins TRBV7-9 to TRBJ1-6; D ambiguous. The V end lost 2 bases, the J end lost 6 bases, and 8 bases lay between the germline ends. The CDR3 has 14 amino acids. Looked up from germline, CDR1 is SEHNR and CDR2 is FQNEAQ (reference sequence). The CDR3 DNA reads as TGTGCCAGCAGCTTATACGAAAGTAATTCACCCCTCCACTTT. As protein: CASSLYESNSPLHF.

The gene calls are TRBV6-2 or TRBV6-3 and TRBJ2-1, with 9 nucleotides matching TRBD2. Unmatched junction bases numbered 10, after V lost 6 bases and J lost 4 bases. CDR1 and CDR2 from the germline V gene are MNHEY and SVGEGT. The CDR3 is 16 amino acids. The CDR3 bases are TGTGCCAGCAGCACCCTCCCTAGCGGGGATTACAATGAGCAGTTCTTC. Its translation: CASSTLPSGDYNEQFF.

The chain carries TRBV19 and TRBJ1-1, with a possible D match to TRBD1 (6 bases). Trimming pared 5 bases from V and 0 bases from J, leaving 19 bases between. The CDR3 has 17 residues. CDR1 and CDR2 (germline): LNHDA, SQIVND (reference sequence). CDR3 nucleotide sequence: TGTGCCAGTAGTGGATTTCGACAGGCTCGAATGAACACTGAAGCTTTCTTT. Protein sequence: CASSGFRQARMNTEAFF.

This clonotype was detected only once. The chain carries TRBV6-1 and TRBJ1-3; no reliable D call. In germline, CDR1 is MNHNS, CDR2 SASEGT. CDR3 length equals 17 residues. V lost 2 bases to trimming and J lost 0 bases, with 14 bases between them. The CDR3 sequence: CASSESGQLRSGNTIYF. The CDR3 DNA follows: TGTGCCAGCAGTGAAAGTGGGCAGCTTCGCTCTGGAAACACCATATATTTT.

The chain carries TRBV20-1 and TRBJ1-2; maybe TRBD1 (6 bases). The CDR3 has 13 residues. CDR1 DFQATT and CDR2 SNEGSKA come from the germline V gene (reference sequence). Deletions cut 6 bases from V and 2 bases from J, with 13 bases between. CDR3 loop: CSARGGLNYGYTF. CDR3 nucleotides: TGCAGTGCGAGGGGGGGGCTAAACTATGGCTACACCTTC.

In its sample, this clonotype was seen once. This chain connects TRBV11-2 to TRBJ1-5; no clear D. This CDR3 is built from 15 residues. The germline V gene has CDR1 SGHAT and CDR2 FQNNGV. Trimming cost V 0 bases and J 2 bases, with 8 bases left between them. CDR3 sequence (DNA): TGTGCCAGCAGCTTAGACGGTCCTGGCAATCAGCCCCAGCATTTT. This gives the protein CASSLDGPGNQPQHF.

This clonotype was detected ten times or more. V usage is TRBV12-3 or TRBV12-4 and J usage is TRBJ1-2; D call uncertain. The CDR3 spans 11 residues. V lost 7 bases and J lost 7, with 10 bases in between. The CDR3 DNA is TGTGCCAGCACTTCGGACGGTGGCTACACCTTC. The encoded protein is CASTSDGGYTF.

V and J are TRBV16 and TRBJ1-1; D remains unclear. CDR3 length equals 12 residues. CDR1 and CDR2 from the germline V gene are KGHSY and FQNENV. Trimming stripped 0 bases from V and 5 bases from J, with 4 bases between. The chain's CDR3 is CASSQSRTEAFF. The CDR3 region has the DNA TGTGCCAGCAGCCAATCCAGAACTGAAGCTTTCTTT.

V is TRBV19 and J is TRBJ2-3; 8 bases align to TRBD1. Germline V CDR1 and CDR2: LNHDA, SQIVND (reference sequence). This CDR3 spans 15 amino acids. The junction had 7 bases not matched to a gene; V was cut back by 5 bases and J by 3 bases. CDR3 nucleotide sequence: TGTGCCAGTAGTTCCCGGACAGGGAAAACAGATACGCAGTATTTT. This sequence encodes CASSSRTGKTDTQYF.

The chain couples TRBV27 to TRBJ1-4; D might be TRBD1 (5 bases). The CDR3 loop spans 14 amino acids. V lost 5 bases, J lost 8 bases, and 15 bases lay in between. CDR1 MNHEY and CDR2 SMNVEV come from the germline V gene (reference sequence). CDR3 nucleotide sequence: TGTGCCAGCAGTACCTGGGGGGTTGGGGAAAAACTGTTTTTT. This encodes CASSTWGVGEKLFF.

This clonotype occurred a few times. The V gene is TRBV10-3, the J gene TRBJ2-7; the D gene is possibly TRBD2 (6 bases). Looked up from germline, CDR1 is ENHRY and CDR2 is SYGVKD. V was pared by 0 bases and J by 1 base, with 19 bases between. The CDR3 runs to 18 residues. CDR3 in amino acids: CAISESIGGAKTSYEQYF. CDR3 nucleotides: TGTGCCATCAGTGAGTCGATTGGCGGGGCAAAGACATCCTACGAGCAGTACTTC.

This clonotype was detected ten times or more. This chain connects TRBV5-5 to TRBJ2-7; no definite D call. Trimming took off 3 bases at V and 2 bases at J, with 9 bases between the two ends. The CDR3 sequence is 13 residues long. Looked up from germline, CDR1 is SGHKS and CDR2 is YYEKEE (reference sequence). CDR3 DNA: TGTGCCAGCAGCTCGGCAGAACCCTACGAGCAGTACTTC. Translation gives CASSSAEPYEQYF.

A few counts support this clonotype. The rearrangement uses TRBV11-2 and TRBJ2-5; D possibly uses TRBD1 or TRBD2 (5 bases each). The CDR3 covers 14 residues. Trimming removed 5 bases from V and 5 bases from J, with 15 bases in between. The germline V gene has CDR1 SGHAT and CDR2 FQNNGV. The chain's CDR3 is CASSPGLSGETQYF. CDR3 in DNA: TGTGCCAGCAGCCCCGGACTTTCAGGGGAGACCCAGTACTTC.

This clonotype was seen a handful of times. The chain combines TRBV28 with TRBJ1-1, with D perhaps matching TRBD1 (5 bases). V was shortened by 6 bases and J by 5 bases, with 19 bases between the two germline ends. The CDR3 is 15 amino acids. The germline V gene encodes CDR1 MDHEN and CDR2 SYDVKM. The chain's CDR3 is CASSPPGVGDTEAFF. The DNA for the CDR3 is TGTGCCAGCAGCCCCCCGGGGGTTGGAGATACTGAAGCTTTCTTT.

This clonotype was observed a handful of times. The V call is TRBV20-1, the J call TRBJ2-1; no firm D call. The CDR3 sequence is 11 residues long. V dropped 5 bases and J dropped 9 bases, with 11 bases sitting between them. CDR1 and CDR2 (germline): DFQATT, SNEGSKA (reference sequence). CDR3 sequence reads: CSAGYMGEQFF. The CDR3 DNA is TGCAGTGCTGGTTACATGGGTGAGCAGTTCTTC.

In this sample, this clonotype turned up a few times. The V call is TRBV7-8, the J call TRBJ2-5, with 10 bases aligning to TRBD1. V trimming: 3 bases; J trimming: 5 bases; junction bases outside the gene matches: 6. The CDR3 extends over 15 amino acids. Germline V gives CDR1 SGHVS, CDR2 FQNEAQ. The chain's CDR3 is CASSFRQGAWETQYF. CDR3 sequence (DNA): TGTGCCAGCAGCTTTCGACAGGGGGCGTGGGAGACCCAGTACTTC.

The chain combines TRBV20-1 with TRBJ1-4, with D unclear. The germline V gene encodes CDR1 DFQATT and CDR2 SNEGSKA (reference sequence). CDR3 length equals 15 residues. Trimming cost V 0 bases and J 10 bases, with 18 bases left between them. DNA of the CDR3: TGCAGTGCTAGAGATAATAAGGGAACTATGGCAAAACTGTTTTTT. Translated: CSARDNKGTMAKLFF.

In its sample, this clonotype was seen many times. The chain recombines TRBV19 with TRBJ1-5, with D perhaps TRBD1 (6 bases). This CDR3 has 15 amino acids. Per the germline V gene, CDR1 is LNHDA and CDR2 is SQIVND (reference sequence). Trimming pared 3 bases from V and 6 bases from J, leaving 15 bases between. The CDR3 DNA is TGTGCCAGTAGTATTAGGGCAGGGGCGACTCAGCCCCAGCATTTT. This codes for CASSIRAGATQPQHF. The full variable domain, rest sourced from reference TRBV19 and TRBJ1-5, is DGGITQSPKYLFRKEGQNVTLSCEQNLNHDAMYWYRQDPGQGLRLIYYSQIVNDFQKGDIAEGYSVSREKKESFPLTVTSAQKNPTAFYLCASSIRAGATQPQHFGDGTRLSIL.

This sequence joins TRBV6-2 or TRBV6-3 and TRBJ1-4; D is ambiguous. The CDR3 extends over 13 amino acids. Germline V gene sequence: CDR1 MNHEY, CDR2 SVGEGT. The V gene lost 7 bases and the J gene lost 7 bases, with 13 bases spanning the gap. CDR3 DNA sequence: TGTGCCAGCAAAGACAACGAGCGTGAAAAACTGTTTTTT. Protein sequence: CASKDNEREKLFF.

This clonotype was observed many times. The chain links TRBV29-1 to TRBJ2-1; TRBD2 matches 12 bases. Germline CDR1 and CDR2: SQVTM and ANQGSEA. V shed 3 bases, J shed 3 bases, and the junction held 6 bases outside the gene matches. CDR3 length equals 16 residues. In DNA form, the CDR3 reads TGCAGCGTTGACGTACTAGCGGGGGGTAGCTACAATGAGCAGTTCTTC. It yields the protein CSVDVLAGGSYNEQFF.

The table lists this clonotype with a few counts. The chain uses TRBV9 and TRBJ2-7, with 7 bases lining up with TRBD2. CDR1 and CDR2 (germline): SGDLS, YYNGEE. With 4 bases clipped from V and 0 bases from J, the junction kept 13 bases outside the gene matches. CDR3 size: 17 residues. The CDR3 loop is CASSPYRTSGSSYEQYF. CDR3 coding DNA: TGTGCCAGCAGCCCCTACCGGACTAGTGGGAGCTCCTACGAGCAGTACTTC.

The chain joins TRBV7-9 to TRBJ2-5; 8 nucleotides agree with TRBD1. The CDR3 loop spans 15 amino acids. Per germline, CDR1 SEHNR and CDR2 FQNEAQ (reference sequence). After removal of 4 bases from V and 5 bases from J, the junction contained 9 bases not matched to a gene. Here the CDR3 reads CASSYVGTGSETQYF. The DNA of the CDR3 is TGTGCCAGCAGCTATGTAGGGACAGGAAGTGAGACCCAGTACTTC.

The chain uses TRBV6-2 or TRBV6-3 and TRBJ2-4; D not resolved. CDR1 and CDR2 from the germline V gene are MNHEY and SVGEGT. The CDR3 sequence is 16 residues long. V gave up 4 bases and J gave up 0 bases, with 13 bases separating them. DNA for the CDR3: TGTGCCAGCAGTTCTACCAGAGAACTAGCCAAAAACATTCAGTACTTC. It yields the protein CASSSTRELAKNIQYF.

This chain connects TRBV6-1 to TRBJ1-2; the D gene is possibly TRBD1 (6 bases). The CDR3 is 13 amino acids. Germline V gene data show CDR1 as MNHNS and CDR2 as SASEGT. V was trimmed by 6 bases and J by 8 bases, leaving 16 bases between them. CDR3 amino acids: CASRNTGWVGYTF. CDR3 nucleotides: TGTGCCAGCAGGAATACAGGGTGGGTCGGCTACACCTTC.

J is TRBJ2-1 and V is TRBV3-1; 8 positions agree with TRBD2. Germline lookup yields CDR1 LGHDT and CDR2 YNNKEL (reference sequence). This CDR3 is 20 amino acids long. V lost 0 bases and J lost 2; bases outside the gene matches: 15. The CDR3 coding sequence is TGTGCCAGCAGCCAAGATAGGTGGACCCAAAGGACTAGCCCCTACAATGAGCAGTTCTTC. It codes for CASSQDRWTQRTSPYNEQFF.

The sample holds a few counts of this clonotype. The J gene is TRBJ1-1, the V gene TRBV5-1, with no clear D. The CDR3 runs to 18 residues. Looked up from germline, CDR1 is SGHRS and CDR2 is YFSETQ. V was cut by 0 bases and J by 0 bases, with 18 bases left in between. CDR3 DNA: TGCGCCAGCAGCTTGGGCTTCGATTATAGCCGTTTGAACACTGAAGCTTTCTTT. This encodes CASSLGFDYSRLNTEAFF.

This clonotype came up a few times. This chain connects TRBV29-1 to TRBJ2-7, with TRBD1 as a possible D gene (7 bases). The CDR3 loop spans 14 amino acids. Germline V gene data show CDR1 as SQVTM and CDR2 as ANQGSEA. V shed 6 bases and J shed 6 bases, with 21 bases lying between them. The CDR3 DNA reads as TGCAGCGTCAGGGGGGCGGCGGGGCCCGTCGAGCAGTACTTC. It codes for CSVRGAAGPVEQYF.